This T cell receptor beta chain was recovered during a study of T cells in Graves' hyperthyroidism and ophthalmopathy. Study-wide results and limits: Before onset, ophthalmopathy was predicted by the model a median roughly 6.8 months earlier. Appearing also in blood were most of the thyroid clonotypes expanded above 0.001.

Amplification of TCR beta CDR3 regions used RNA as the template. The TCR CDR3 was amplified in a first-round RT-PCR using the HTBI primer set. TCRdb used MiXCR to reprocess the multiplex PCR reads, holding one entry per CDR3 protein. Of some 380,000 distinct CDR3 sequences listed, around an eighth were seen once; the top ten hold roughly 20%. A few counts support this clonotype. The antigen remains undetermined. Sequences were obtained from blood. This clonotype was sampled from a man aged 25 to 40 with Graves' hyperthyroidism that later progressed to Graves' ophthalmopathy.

This chain's CDR3 is CASSLLGGMRHSNQPQHF. Here the CDR3 DNA reads TGTGCCAGCAGCTTGTTGGGGGGCATGCGACATAGCAATCAGCCCCAGCATTTT. The chain joins TRBV5-6 to TRBJ1-5; tentative D call: TRBD1 (6 bases). CDR1 and CDR2 (germline): SGHDT, YYEEEE. Trimming took off 1 base at V and 0 bases at J, with 17 bases between the two ends. This CDR3 region has 18 residues.